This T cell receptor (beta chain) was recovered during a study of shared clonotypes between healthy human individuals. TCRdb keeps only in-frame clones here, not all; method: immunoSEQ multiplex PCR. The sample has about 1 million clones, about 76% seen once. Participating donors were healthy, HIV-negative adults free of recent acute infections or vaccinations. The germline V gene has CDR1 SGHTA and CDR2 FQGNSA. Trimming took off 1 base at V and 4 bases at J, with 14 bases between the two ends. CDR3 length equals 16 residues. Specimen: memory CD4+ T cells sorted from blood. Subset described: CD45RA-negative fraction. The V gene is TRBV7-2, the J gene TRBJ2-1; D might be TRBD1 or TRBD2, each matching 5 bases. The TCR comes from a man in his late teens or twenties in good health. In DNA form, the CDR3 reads TGTGCCAGCAGCTTAGGTCGGGACCTGTCGTACAATGAGCAGTTCTTC. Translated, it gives CASSLGRDLSYNEQFF.